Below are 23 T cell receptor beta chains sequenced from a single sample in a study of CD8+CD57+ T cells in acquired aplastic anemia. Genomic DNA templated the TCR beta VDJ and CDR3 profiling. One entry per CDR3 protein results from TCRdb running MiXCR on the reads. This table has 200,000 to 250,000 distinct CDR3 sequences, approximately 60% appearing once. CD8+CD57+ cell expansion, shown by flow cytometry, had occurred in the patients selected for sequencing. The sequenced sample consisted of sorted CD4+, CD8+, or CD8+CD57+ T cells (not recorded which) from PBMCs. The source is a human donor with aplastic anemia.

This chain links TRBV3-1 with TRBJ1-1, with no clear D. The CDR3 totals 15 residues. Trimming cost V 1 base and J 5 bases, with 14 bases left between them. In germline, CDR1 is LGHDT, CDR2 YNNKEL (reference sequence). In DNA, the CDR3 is TGTGCCAGCAGCCAAGCTCGGCCGTTGGGGACTGAAGCTTTCTTT. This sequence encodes CASSQARPLGTEAFF. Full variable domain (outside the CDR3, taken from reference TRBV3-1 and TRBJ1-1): DTAVSQTPKYLVTQMGNDKSIKCEQNLGHDTMYWYKQDSKKFLKIMFSYNNKELIINETVPNRFSPKSPDKAHLNLHINSLELGDSAVYFCASSQARPLGTEAFFGQGTRLTVV.

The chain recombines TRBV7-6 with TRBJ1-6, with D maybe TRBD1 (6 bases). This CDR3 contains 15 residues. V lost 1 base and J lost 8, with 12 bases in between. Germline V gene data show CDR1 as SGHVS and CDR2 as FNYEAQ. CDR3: CASSLVARGDSPLHF. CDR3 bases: TGTGCCAGCAGCTTAGTGGCCAGGGGAGATTCACCCCTCCACTTT.

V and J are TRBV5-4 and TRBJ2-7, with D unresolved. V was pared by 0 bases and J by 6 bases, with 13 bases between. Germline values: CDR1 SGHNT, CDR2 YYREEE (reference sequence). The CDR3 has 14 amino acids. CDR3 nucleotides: TGTGCCAGCAGCTTGGGATCTACGCTGGGCGAGCAGTACTTC. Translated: CASSLGSTLGEQYF.

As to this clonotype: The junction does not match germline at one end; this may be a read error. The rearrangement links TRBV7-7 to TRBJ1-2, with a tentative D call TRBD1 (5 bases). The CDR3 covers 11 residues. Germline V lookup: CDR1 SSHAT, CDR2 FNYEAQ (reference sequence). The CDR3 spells CASSLGARTLF. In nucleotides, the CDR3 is TGTGCTAGCAGCTTAGGGGCTAGGACCCTCTTC.

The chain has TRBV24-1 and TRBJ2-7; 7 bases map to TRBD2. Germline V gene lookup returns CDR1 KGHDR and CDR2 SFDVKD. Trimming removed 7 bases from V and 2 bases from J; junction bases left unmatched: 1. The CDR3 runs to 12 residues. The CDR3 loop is CATSRGAYEQYF. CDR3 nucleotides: TGTGCCACCAGCCGGGGGGCCTACGAGCAGTACTTC.

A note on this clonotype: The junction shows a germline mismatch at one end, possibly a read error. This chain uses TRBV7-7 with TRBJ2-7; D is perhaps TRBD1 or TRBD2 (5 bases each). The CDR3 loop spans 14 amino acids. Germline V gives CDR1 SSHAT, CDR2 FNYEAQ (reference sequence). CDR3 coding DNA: TGTGCTAGCAGCTTAGGGGACGGAGCCTACGAGCAGTACTTC. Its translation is CASSLGDGAYEQYF.

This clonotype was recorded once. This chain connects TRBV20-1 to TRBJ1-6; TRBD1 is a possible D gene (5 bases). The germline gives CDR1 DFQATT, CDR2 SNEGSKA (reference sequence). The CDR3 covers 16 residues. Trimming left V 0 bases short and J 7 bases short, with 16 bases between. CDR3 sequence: CSARDRGEGLNSPLHF. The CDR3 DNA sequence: TGCAGTGCTAGAGATAGGGGCGAAGGATTAAATTCACCCCTCCACTTT.

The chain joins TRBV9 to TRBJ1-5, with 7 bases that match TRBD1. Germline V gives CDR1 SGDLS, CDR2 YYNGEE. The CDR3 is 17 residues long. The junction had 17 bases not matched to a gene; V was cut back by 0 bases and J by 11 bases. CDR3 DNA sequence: TGTGCCAGCAGCGTAGAAAGGCGGACAGGTGGAGAAGAGACCCAGCATTTT. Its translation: CASSVERRTGGEETQHF.

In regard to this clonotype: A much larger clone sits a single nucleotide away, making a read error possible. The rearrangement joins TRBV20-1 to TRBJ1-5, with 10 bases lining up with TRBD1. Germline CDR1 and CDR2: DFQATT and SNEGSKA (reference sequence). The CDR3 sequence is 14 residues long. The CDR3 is CSATGTGEVQPRHF. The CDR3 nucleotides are TGCAGTGCGACCGGGACAGGGGAGGTTCAGCCCCGGCATTTT.

CDR3 residues: CASRDRVTDTQYF. The CDR3 region has the DNA TGTGCCAGCAGGGACAGAGTCACAGATACGCAGTATTTT. The genes are TRBV6-4 and TRBJ2-3, with D possibly matching TRBD1 (6 bases). Germline CDR1 reads MRHNA; CDR2 reads SNTAGT. Trimming shortened V by 6 bases and J by 2 bases, and 9 bases separated the two germline ends. The length of the CDR3 is 13 residues.

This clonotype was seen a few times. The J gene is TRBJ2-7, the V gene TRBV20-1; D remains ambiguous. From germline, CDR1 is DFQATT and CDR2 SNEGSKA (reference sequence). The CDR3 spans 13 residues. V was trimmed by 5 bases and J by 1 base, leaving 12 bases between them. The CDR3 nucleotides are TGCAGTGCTCAGGCTTTGGAGTCCTACGAGCAGTACTTC. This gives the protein CSAQALESYEQYF.

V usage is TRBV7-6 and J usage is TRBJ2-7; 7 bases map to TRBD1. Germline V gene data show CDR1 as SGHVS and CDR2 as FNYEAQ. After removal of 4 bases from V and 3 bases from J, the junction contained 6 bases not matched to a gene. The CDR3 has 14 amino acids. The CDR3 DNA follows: TGTGCCAGCAGCTCGAAGGGACAGATCTACGAGCAGTACTTC. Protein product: CASSSKGQIYEQYF.

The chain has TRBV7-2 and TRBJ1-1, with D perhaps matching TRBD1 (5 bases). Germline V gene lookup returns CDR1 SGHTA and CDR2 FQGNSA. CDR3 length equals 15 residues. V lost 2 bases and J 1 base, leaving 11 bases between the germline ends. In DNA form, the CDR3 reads TGTGCCAGCAGCTTACTAAGGGGCCGGAACACTGAAGCTTTCTTT. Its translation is CASSLLRGRNTEAFF.

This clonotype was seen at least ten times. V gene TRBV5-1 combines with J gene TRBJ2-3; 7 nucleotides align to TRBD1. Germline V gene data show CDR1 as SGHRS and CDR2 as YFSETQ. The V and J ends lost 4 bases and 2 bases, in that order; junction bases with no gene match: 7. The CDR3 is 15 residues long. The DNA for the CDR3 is TGCGCCAGCAGCGACCTAGACAGGGCCACAGATACGCAGTATTTT. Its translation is CASSDLDRATDTQYF.

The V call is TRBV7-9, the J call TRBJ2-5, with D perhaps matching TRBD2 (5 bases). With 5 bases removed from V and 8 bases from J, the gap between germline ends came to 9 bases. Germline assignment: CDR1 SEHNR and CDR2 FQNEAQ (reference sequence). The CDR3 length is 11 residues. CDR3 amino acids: CASSDRGTQYF. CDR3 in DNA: TGTGCCAGCAGCGATCGGGGTACCCAGTACTTC.

CDR3 sequence reads: CASSLGGKGSYEQYF. CDR3 DNA: TGTGCCAGCAGCTTGGGGGGGAAAGGAAGCTACGAGCAGTACTTC. The V and J genes are TRBV7-3 and TRBJ2-7; 7 bases are a match to TRBD2. After removal of 3 bases from V and 3 bases from J, the junction contained 8 bases not matched to a gene. The germline CDR1 and CDR2 sequences are SGHTA and FQGTGA. This CDR3 spans 15 amino acids.

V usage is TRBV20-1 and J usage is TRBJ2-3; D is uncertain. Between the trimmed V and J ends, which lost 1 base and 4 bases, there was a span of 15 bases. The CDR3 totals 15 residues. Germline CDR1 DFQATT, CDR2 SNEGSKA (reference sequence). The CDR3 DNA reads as TGCAGTGCTAGAGGCTTGGACCTATTACCAGATACGCAGTATTTT. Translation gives CSARGLDLLPDTQYF.

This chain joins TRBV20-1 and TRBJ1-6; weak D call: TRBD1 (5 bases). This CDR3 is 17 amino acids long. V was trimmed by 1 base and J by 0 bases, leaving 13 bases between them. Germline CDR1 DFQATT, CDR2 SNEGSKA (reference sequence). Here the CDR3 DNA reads TGCAGTGCTAGAGGGGGCGGGGAAAGCTCCTATAATTCACCCCTCCACTTT. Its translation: CSARGGGESSYNSPLHF.

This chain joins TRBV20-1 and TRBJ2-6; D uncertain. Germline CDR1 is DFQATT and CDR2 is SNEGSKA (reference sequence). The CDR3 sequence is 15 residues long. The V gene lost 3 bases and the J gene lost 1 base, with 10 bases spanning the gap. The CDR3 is CSARAGGSGANVLTF. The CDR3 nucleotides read TGCAGTGCTAGGGCAGGTGGTTCTGGGGCCAACGTCCTGACTTTC.

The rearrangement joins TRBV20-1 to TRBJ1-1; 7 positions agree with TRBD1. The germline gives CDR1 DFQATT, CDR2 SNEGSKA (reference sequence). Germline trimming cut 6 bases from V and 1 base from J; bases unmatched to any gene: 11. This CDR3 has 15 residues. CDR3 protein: CSAGRGGTGNTEAFF. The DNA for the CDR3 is TGCAGTGCAGGCAGGGGGGGAACGGGGAACACTGAAGCTTTCTTT.

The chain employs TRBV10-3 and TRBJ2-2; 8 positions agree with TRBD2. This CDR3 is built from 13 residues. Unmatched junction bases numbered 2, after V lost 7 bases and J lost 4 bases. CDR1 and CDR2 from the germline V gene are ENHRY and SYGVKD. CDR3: CAITREGTGELFF. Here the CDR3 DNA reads TGTGCCATCACACGGGAGGGCACCGGGGAGCTGTTTTTT.

CDR3 in amino acids: CASSVEGQSPLHF. The CDR3 nucleotides are TGTGCCAGCAGCGTAGAAGGACAATCACCCCTCCACTTT. The V and J genes are TRBV9 and TRBJ1-6; D is perhaps TRBD1 (5 bases). V lost 0 bases to trimming and J lost 10 bases, with 8 bases between them. The CDR3 loop spans 13 amino acids. Germline V gene data show CDR1 as SGDLS and CDR2 as YYNGEE.

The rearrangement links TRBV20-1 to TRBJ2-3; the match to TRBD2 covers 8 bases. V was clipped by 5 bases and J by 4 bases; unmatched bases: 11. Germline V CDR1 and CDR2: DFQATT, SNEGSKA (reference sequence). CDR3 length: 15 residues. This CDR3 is CSAPSVAGRSDTQYF. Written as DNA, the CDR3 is TGCAGTGCTCCCAGCGTAGCGGGGAGGTCAGATACGCAGTATTTT.